What follows is one TCR beta chain and its context. Its specificity is unknown. For the second PCR, which ran for roughly 7 to 11 cycles, a sample-barcoded 5' primer and a J-beta primer mix were used. TCRdb recomputed calls from the 5' RACE reads with MiXCR, one row per CDR3 protein. Among about 1 million distinct CDR3 sequences listed, around 43% were seen once. The V gene's germline CDR1 is LGHNA and CDR2 YNFKEQ. The CDR3 totals 14 residues. Trimming cost V 1 base and J 7 bases; bases outside gene matches: 6. The sample belongs to a study of blood T cells in healthy people across ages. General study points: More naive CD4+ cells and higher diversity marked long-lived donors relative to aged donors.

The sequenced material came from blood. This receptor was obtained from a woman between 55 and 75 years old in good health. V gene TRBV4-2 combines with J gene TRBJ2-5; 7 bases are a match to TRBD2. In DNA form, the CDR3 reads TGTGCCAGCAGCCAAGTGATAGGGAGGGGGACCCAGTACTTC. It yields the protein CASSQVIGRGTQYF.